Given below is one T cell receptor beta chain in context. Its antigen is unidentified. The data originate from a study of monozygotic twins with inflammatory bowel disease. Study results and limitations: Among IBD patients, fewer clonotypes were shared with others than among healthy twins, especially with disease activity.

Germline V CDR1 and CDR2: ENHRY, SYGVKD. CDR3 length: 16 residues. During cDNA synthesis, UMIs that each contained a 6-nucleotide sample barcode were added by means of template switching. Two rounds of nested PCR, of 16 and 9 cycles, were run on TCRalpha and TCRbeta cDNA. TCRdb re-called the 5' RACE reads; one entry per CDR3 protein, DNA not given. The sample shows 300,000 to 400,000 distinct CDR3 sequences, and 2% to 2.5% sits with its ten largest clones. This TCR was sampled from a human donor with ulcerative colitis or Crohn's disease, or a healthy co-twin of an affected twin (not recorded which). The sequencing input was blood. The chain recombines TRBV10-3 with TRBJ2-3; checking the TCRdb D call of TRBD1 is not possible without DNA. The chain's CDR3 is CAISESAGASTDTQYF.